Presented here are 10 T cell receptor beta chains from one specimen sequenced in a study of shared clonotypes between healthy human individuals (dated by TCRdb to 2019 to 2021). Receptor amplification or capture employed the immunoSEQ multiplex PCR assay. Held by TCRdb, this immuneACCESS table contains in-frame sequences only and omits some clones. Under half of the omission traces to an unresolved V gene where checked; the cause of the rest is unknown. Present in this sample are approximately 1.5 million clones, around 98% of which were seen just once. Of the sample, roughly 0.45% is held by the ten largest clones. Sequencing was performed on naive CD4+ T cells sorted from blood. Taken with the paper, the label for cell subset or site translates to: CD45RA+ positively selected. The receptors here all came from a man younger than 40 in good health.

This chain links TRBV28 with TRBJ2-5; 8 bases agree with TRBD2. The junction had 16 bases not matched to a gene; V was cut back by 5 bases and J by 5 bases. CDR1 is MDHEN and CDR2 is SYDVKM in the germline V gene. The CDR3 loop spans 17 amino acids. CDR3 bases: TGTGCCAGCAGTCCAAGCCCTGGAGCGGGAGTCGCTGAGACCCAGTACTTC. It codes for CASSPSPGAGVAETQYF.

The chain couples TRBV11-2 to TRBJ2-7, with TRBD2 identical over 9 bases. The CDR3 consists of 14 residues. Trimming took 5 bases from V and 1 from J; bases not matched to a gene: 3. Germline V lookup: CDR1 SGHAT, CDR2 FQNNGV. CDR3 region: CASSLAGRSYEQYF. The DNA of the CDR3 is TGTGCCAGCAGCCTAGCGGGAAGGTCCTACGAGCAGTACTTC.

The chain carries TRBV7-9 and TRBJ1-5, with D unresolved. CDR1 SEHNR and CDR2 FQNEAQ come from the germline V gene (reference sequence). V lost 1 base, J lost 10 bases, and 11 bases lay in between. The CDR3 has 13 residues. CDR3 amino acids: CASSLGTLDPQHF. The CDR3 DNA follows: TGTGCCAGCAGCTTAGGTACTTTGGACCCCCAGCATTTT.

The chain is built from TRBV12-5 and TRBJ2-5; 7 nucleotides match TRBD1. With V trimmed by 0 bases and J by 5 bases, 15 bases remained unmatched. This CDR3 spans 18 amino acids. Germline V gene sequence: CDR1 LGHNT, CDR2 FRNRAP. This CDR3 is CASGLVRGEDRRRETQYF. DNA of the CDR3: TGTGCTAGTGGTTTGGTACGAGGCGAGGACAGGCGGCGGGAGACCCAGTACTTC.

The rearrangement joins TRBV5-1 to TRBJ1-4; 9 bases map to TRBD1. Germline loops: CDR1 SGHRS, CDR2 YFSETQ. V lost 9 bases and J lost 3; bases outside the gene matches: 9. This CDR3 is built from 15 residues. The CDR3 nucleotides read TGCGCCACAACAGGGGGCGTCTTTCCTAATGAAAAACTGTTTTTT. It translates to CATTGGVFPNEKLFF.

This rearrangement joins TRBV7-6 to TRBJ2-4; D uncertain. The CDR3 covers 14 residues. Germline CDR1 and CDR2: SGHVS and FNYEAQ. V lost 1 base, J lost 1 base, and 5 bases lay in between. As DNA, the CDR3 is TGTGCCAGCAGCTTAGGTAGTGCCAAAAACATTCAGTACTTC. Its protein product is CASSLGSAKNIQYF.

The rearrangement links TRBV5-1 to TRBJ2-3; tentative D call: TRBD2 (5 bases). This CDR3 contains 14 residues. V was pared by 0 bases and J by 6 bases, with 11 bases between. Germline V gives CDR1 SGHRS, CDR2 YFSETQ. CDR3 nucleotide sequence: TGCGCCAGCAGCTTGGGTGGGAGAGGGGATACGCAGTATTTT. As protein: CASSLGGRGDTQYF. The whole variable domain, filled in from reference TRBV5-1 and TRBJ2-3, reads KAGVTQTPRYLIKTRGQQVTLSCSPISGHRSVSWYQQTPGQGLQFLFEYFSETQRNKGNFPGRFSGRQFSNSRSEMNVSTLELGDSALYLCASSLGGRGDTQYFGPGTRLTVL.

The rearrangement uses TRBV2 and TRBJ2-2, with 10 positions matching TRBD1. Germline V gene sequence: CDR1 SNHLY, CDR2 FYNNEI. The CDR3 loop spans 15 amino acids. Trimming at V came to 7 bases and at J to 6 bases, leaving 8 bases not matched to a gene. CDR3 loop: CASKYYGQGAGELFF. DNA for the CDR3: TGTGCCAGCAAGTATTACGGACAGGGGGCCGGGGAGCTGTTTTTT.

V gene TRBV6-1 combines with J gene TRBJ1-5, with D maybe TRBD1 (5 bases). CDR1 is MNHNS and CDR2 is SASEGT in the germline V gene. The germline V and J ends were trimmed by 1 base and 7 bases, with 14 bases remaining between them. CDR3 size: 15 residues. The CDR3 is CASSEEGVLYQPQHF. In nucleotides, the CDR3 is TGTGCCAGCAGTGAAGAAGGGGTTTTATACCAGCCCCAGCATTTT.

The chain links TRBV5-8 to TRBJ1-2; D possibly corresponds to TRBD1 (5 bases). V lost 1 base, J lost 3 bases, and 16 bases lay in between. CDR3 length equals 16 residues. CDR1 is SGHTS and CDR2 is YDEGEE in the germline V gene. The CDR3 DNA follows: TGTGCCAGCAGCTTGTCAGGGTCATACTCGGACTATGGCTACACCTTC. This sequence encodes CASSLSGSYSDYGYTF.